A single sample gave rise to the 24 T cell receptor beta chains below, sequenced in a study of CD8 T cells in ankylosing spondylitis (dated by TCRdb to 2016 to 2017). Library prep was done by 5' RACE. Instrument used: Illumina HiSeq 2500. The public sequencing data were trimmed at Q25 with fastp and processed into clonotypes with MiXCR by TCRdb, which kept only in-frame beta chains. For every CDR3 protein sequence, its rows merge into one entry that carries the most common genes and DNA. The sample table holds 250,000 to 400,000 distinct CDR3 sequences, of which about 9.9% were seen once. The ten largest make up 9.1% of the sample. Input material: blood, either unsorted or a sorted T cell fraction (not recorded which). The receptor set was obtained from a female donor with ankylosing spondylitis or in good health (not recorded which).

This clonotype was recorded many times. The chain links TRBV12-3 or TRBV12-4 to TRBJ1-2, with 7 positions matching TRBD1. This CDR3 contains 14 residues. The ends lost 5 bases at V and 4 bases at J; junction bases unmatched: 7. This CDR3 is CASSGMGQSYGYTF. CDR3 nucleotides: TGTGCCAGCAGTGGAATGGGACAGAGCTATGGCTACACCTTC.

At least ten counts were recorded for this clonotype. The chain is built from TRBV5-1 and TRBJ2-7; 7 positions match TRBD2. Germline-derived CDR1 and CDR2 are SGHRS and YFSETQ. The CDR3 covers 13 residues. Unmatched junction bases numbered 1, after V lost 4 bases and J lost 0 bases. The CDR3 is CASSRGSSYEQYF. In nucleotides, the CDR3 is TGCGCCAGCAGCCGCGGGAGCTCCTACGAGCAGTACTTC.

The CDR3 protein is CASSPRWNTEAFF. CDR3 sequence (DNA): TGTGCCAGCAGCCCCCGCTGGAACACTGAAGCTTTCTTT. The gene calls are TRBV7-9 and TRBJ1-1; the D is unclear. Germline values: CDR1 SEHNR, CDR2 FQNEAQ (reference sequence). The ends were cut back, 5 bases at V and 1 base at J, with 8 bases in the middle. The length of the CDR3 is 13 residues. Complete variable domain (other parts from reference TRBV7-9 and TRBJ1-1): DTGVSQNPRHKITKRGQNVTFRCDPISEHNRLYWYRQTLGQGPEFLTYFQNEAQLEKSRLLSDRFSAERPKGSFSTLEIQRTEQGDSAMYLCASSPRWNTEAFFGQGTRLTVV.

This clonotype has at least ten counts. V usage is TRBV15 and J usage is TRBJ1-1; maybe TRBD1 (5 bases). CDR3 size: 15 residues. The germline gives CDR1 LNHNV, CDR2 YYDKDF (reference sequence). The V gene lost 1 base and the J gene lost 1 base, with 10 bases spanning the gap. CDR3 residues: CATSRGYGGNTEAFF. The CDR3 DNA reads TGTGCCACCAGCAGAGGGTACGGGGGGAACACTGAAGCTTTCTTT.

This clonotype was picked up a small number of times. This chain connects TRBV9 to TRBJ2-5; D ambiguous. Germline V CDR1 and CDR2: SGDLS, YYNGEE. The CDR3 spans 15 residues. Trimming removed 0 bases from V and 4 bases from J, with 13 bases in between. CDR3 sequence: CASSVGGKGVETQYF. The CDR3 nucleotides are TGTGCCAGCAGCGTAGGCGGAAAAGGAGTAGAGACCCAGTACTTC.

At least ten counts were recorded for this clonotype. V gene TRBV5-1 combines with J gene TRBJ2-7, with 7 bases matching TRBD1. This CDR3 contains 15 residues. Looked up from germline, CDR1 is SGHRS and CDR2 is YFSETQ. V dropped 3 bases and J dropped 3; count of bases not matched to a gene: 9. The CDR3 reads CASSSSTGTFYEQYF. The CDR3 DNA reads TGCGCCAGCAGCTCGTCGACAGGGACGTTCTACGAGCAGTACTTC.

This clonotype was detected ten times or more. The rearrangement links TRBV20-1 to TRBJ1-1, with 10 bases lining up with TRBD1. The CDR3 loop spans 14 amino acids. From germline, CDR1 is DFQATT and CDR2 SNEGSKA (reference sequence). V was clipped by 5 bases and J by 3 bases; unmatched bases: 6. In DNA, the CDR3 is TGCAGTGCTGACAGGGGGCGAGGTGACACTGAAGCTTTCTTT. This codes for CSADRGRGDTEAFF.

The chain combines TRBV11-2 with TRBJ1-4; D ambiguous. V lost 5 bases to trimming and J lost 1 base, with 11 bases between them. Germline CDR1 is SGHAT and CDR2 is FQNNGV. The CDR3 has 15 amino acids. CDR3 loop: CASSPQRGTNEKLFF. DNA for the CDR3: TGTGCCAGCAGCCCCCAGCGGGGAACTAATGAAAAACTGTTTTTT.

The table lists this clonotype with a few counts. The CDR3 DNA is TGTGCCAGCAGCTTACGAATAGCGGGAGCGGGGAATGAGCAGTTCTTC. Protein product: CASSLRIAGAGNEQFF. The chain joins TRBV11-2 to TRBJ2-1; 9 bases line up with TRBD2. From germline, CDR1 is SGHAT and CDR2 FQNNGV. J gave up 7 bases and V 2 bases, and 9 bases lay outside the gene matches. The CDR3 is made up of 16 amino acids. Complete variable domain (other parts from reference TRBV11-2 and TRBJ2-1): EAGVAQSPRYKIIEKRQSVAFWCNPISGHATLYWYQQILGQGPKLLIQFQNNGVVDDSQLPKDRFSAERLKGVDSTLKIQPAKLEDSAVYLCASSLRIAGAGNEQFFGPGTRLTVL.

This clonotype was found many times. The chain joins TRBV5-1 to TRBJ2-1, with D perhaps assigned TRBD1 or TRBD2 (5 bases each). The germline V and J ends were trimmed by 1 base and 2 bases, with 7 bases remaining between them. This CDR3 contains 14 residues. The germline V gene encodes CDR1 SGHRS and CDR2 YFSETQ. The CDR3 DNA sequence: TGCGCCAGCAGCTTGATGGGGGCCTACAATGAGCAGTTCTTC. This codes for CASSLMGAYNEQFF.

This clonotype has a count of ten or more. The V gene is TRBV21-1, the J gene TRBJ1-5; the table calls TRBD1, which could not be checked here. TRBV21-1 is a pseudogene locus. CDR3 size: 14 residues. DNA for the CDR3: TGTGCCAGCAGCAATTTTCGGGGCGGTCAGCCCCAGCATTTT. Residues: CASSNFRGGQPQHF.

Comments on this clonotype: One end of the junction does not line up with germline, which may come from a read error. V gene TRBV20-1 combines with J gene TRBJ2-3; 7 nucleotides agree with TRBD2. CDR1 and CDR2 (germline): DFQATT, SNEGSKA (reference sequence). The CDR3 runs to 17 residues. The CDR3 region is CCATGGLLPRVSDTQYF. The CDR3 bases are TGCTGTGCTACCGGGGGGTTACTACCCAGGGTCTCGGATACGCAGTATTTT.

This clonotype has just a few counts. The chain employs TRBV20-1 and TRBJ2-1; 11 positions match TRBD2. This CDR3 is 14 amino acids long. After removal of 6 bases from V and 9 bases from J, the junction contained 10 bases not matched to a gene. Germline CDR1 is DFQATT and CDR2 is SNEGSKA (reference sequence). The CDR3 DNA sequence: TGCAGTGCCGTACTAGCGGGAGCGGGAAGTGAGCAGTTCTTC. As protein: CSAVLAGAGSEQFF.

At least ten counts were recorded for this clonotype. The rearrangement joins TRBV4-1 to TRBJ1-6, with D perhaps TRBD1 (5 bases). V shed 0 bases and J shed 0 bases, with 9 bases lying between them. Germline CDR1 and CDR2: MGHRA and YSYEKL. This CDR3 spans 17 amino acids. CDR3 in amino acids: CASSQDGGSSYNSPLHF. DNA of the CDR3: TGCGCCAGCAGCCAAGACGGGGGGAGCTCCTATAATTCACCCCTCCACTTT.

This clonotype has a count of ten or more. The chain's CDR3 is CASSFDRVPNEQFF. The CDR3 DNA is TGTGCCAGCAGTTTTGACAGGGTACCGAATGAGCAGTTCTTC. The chain couples TRBV12-3 or TRBV12-4 to TRBJ2-1; 7 positions agree with TRBD1. The CDR3 sequence is 14 residues long. The ends lost 3 bases at V and 7 bases at J; junction bases unmatched: 6.

In this sample, this clonotype turned up many times. The chain recombines TRBV6-2 or TRBV6-3 with TRBJ2-7, with no clear D. Germline CDR1 is MNHEY and CDR2 is SVGEGT. CDR3 length equals 12 residues. V was clipped by 6 bases and J by 3 bases, with 9 bases between them. CDR3 DNA sequence: TGTGCCAGCAGGCGCAGTGACTACGAGCAGTACTTC. Amino acid sequence: CASRRSDYEQYF.

This clonotype appeared many times. The chain has TRBV7-2 and TRBJ2-5, with D maybe TRBD1 (6 bases). The CDR3 runs 14 residues. The V gene's germline CDR1 is SGHTA and CDR2 FQGNSA. Between the trimmed V and J ends, which lost 5 bases and 9 bases, there was a span of 19 bases. The CDR3 sequence: CASSKTGSKTAQYF. The CDR3 nucleotides read TGTGCCAGCAGCAAAACAGGGAGTAAGACGGCCCAGTACTTC.

The sample holds many counts of this clonotype. The V gene is TRBV12-3 or TRBV12-4, the J gene TRBJ1-6, with D possibly being TRBD1 (5 bases). The CDR3 consists of 17 residues. Trimming took off 2 bases at V and 7 bases at J, with 18 bases between the two ends. CDR3: CASSLKQAGLWNSPLHF. CDR3 in DNA: TGTGCCAGCAGTTTAAAACAGGCGGGATTGTGGAATTCACCCCTCCACTTT.

This clonotype was recorded at least ten times. The chain carries TRBV20-1 and TRBJ2-7; 8 bases fit TRBD1. From germline, CDR1 is DFQATT and CDR2 SNEGSKA (reference sequence). The CDR3 loop spans 12 amino acids. Trimming removed 6 bases from V and 3 bases from J; junction bases left unmatched: 4. This CDR3 reads CSARTGNYEQYF. As DNA, the CDR3 is TGCAGTGCAAGGACAGGGAACTACGAGCAGTACTTC.

The sample holds many counts of this clonotype. The rearrangement links TRBV10-3 to TRBJ2-1; the D gene is possibly TRBD1 (5 bases). Trimming pared 0 bases from V and 2 bases from J, leaving 11 bases between. This CDR3 has 16 residues. CDR1 ENHRY and CDR2 SYGVKD come from the germline V gene. In DNA, the CDR3 is TGTGCCATCAGTGAGTCGGGGCTACCCCCCTACAATGAGCAGTTCTTC. Translation: CAISESGLPPYNEQFF.

The chain employs TRBV29-1 and TRBJ2-7; D is ambiguous. This CDR3 has 12 residues. Trimming cost V 3 bases and J 0 bases, with 6 bases left between them. Germline V CDR1 and CDR2: SQVTM, ANQGSEA. The chain's CDR3 is CSVEPSSYEQYF. The CDR3 coding sequence is TGCAGCGTTGAGCCAAGCTCCTACGAGCAGTACTTC.

This clonotype was observed many times. The chain employs TRBV28 and TRBJ1-2; 9 positions match TRBD1. The V and J ends lost 6 bases and 6 bases, in that order; junction bases with no gene match: 11. The CDR3 sequence is 15 residues long. CDR1 is MDHEN, CDR2 SYDVKM, per germline. The CDR3 sequence is CASSLTTGQGDGYTF. The CDR3 DNA sequence: TGTGCCAGCAGCTTAACCACGGGACAGGGAGATGGCTACACCTTC.

The chain has TRBV7-2 and TRBJ2-3; D remains unclear. V lost 5 bases and J lost 0, with 9 bases in between. Germline assignment: CDR1 SGHTA and CDR2 FQGNSA. The CDR3 length is 14 residues. The CDR3 DNA reads as TGTGCCAGCAGCCTATACAAAAGCACAGATACGCAGTATTTT. Amino acids: CASSLYKSTDTQYF.

The sample holds a few counts of this clonotype. The rearrangement uses TRBV14 and TRBJ2-2; no clear D. V was shortened by 1 base and J by 6 bases, with 15 bases between the two germline ends. The CDR3 has 16 residues. The germline V gene encodes CDR1 SGHDN and CDR2 FVKESK. The CDR3 bases are TGTGCCAGCAGCCAAGTTACAGATCTTTGGGCCGGGGAGCTGTTTTTT. Its protein product is CASSQVTDLWAGELFF.